In its sample, the clone carrying this T cell receptor beta chain was seen once. Antigen specificity is unknown. The sample originates from a study of cytomegalovirus exposure and HLA in healthy donors. Study-wide points: In a later analysis, across HLA loci, associated TCR counts were highest for DRB1, lowest for HLA-C. Later analysis associated a missense DCLRE1C variant with TCR beta V- and J-gene trimming. Immune exposure information comprised only CMV serostatus.

PCR was performed using 60 Vbeta and 13 Jbeta primers. How the authors handled the data: Later, an analysis found some 80 million unique TCR beta chains, and approximately 10 million of these were shared. The table came from immunoSEQ multiplex PCR; TCRdb's copy has only in-frame clones and leaves some out. D and trimming come from the DNA, and the V and J calls and clone size come from that table. The table records approximately 190,000 clones, 65% to 85% of them present only once. Germline V gives CDR1 ENHRY, CDR2 SYGVKD. The CDR3 contains 15 residues. V gave up 10 bases and J gave up 0 bases; unmatched junction bases: 6.

This rearrangement joins TRBV10-3 to TRBJ2-1; 10 nucleotides line up with TRBD2. The TCR comes from a boy between 2 and 10 years old in good health and CMV-seronegative. The sequenced sample consisted of PBMCs. CDR3 in amino acids: CASSTSGDSYNEQFF. The DNA for the CDR3 is TGTGCCAGTTCCACTAGCGGGGACTCCTACAATGAGCAGTTCTTC.